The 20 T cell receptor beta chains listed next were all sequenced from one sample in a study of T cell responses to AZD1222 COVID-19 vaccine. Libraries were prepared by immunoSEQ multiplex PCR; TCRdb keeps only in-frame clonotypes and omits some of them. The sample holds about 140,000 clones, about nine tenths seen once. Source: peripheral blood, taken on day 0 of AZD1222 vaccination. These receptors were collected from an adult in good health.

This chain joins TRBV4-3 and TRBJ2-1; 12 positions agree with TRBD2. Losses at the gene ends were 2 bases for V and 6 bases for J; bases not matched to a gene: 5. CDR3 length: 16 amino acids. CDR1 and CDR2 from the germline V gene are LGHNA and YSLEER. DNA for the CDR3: TGCGCCAGCAGCCAATCACCTAGCGGGGGGGGCAATGAGCAGTTCTTC. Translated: CASSQSPSGGGNEQFF.

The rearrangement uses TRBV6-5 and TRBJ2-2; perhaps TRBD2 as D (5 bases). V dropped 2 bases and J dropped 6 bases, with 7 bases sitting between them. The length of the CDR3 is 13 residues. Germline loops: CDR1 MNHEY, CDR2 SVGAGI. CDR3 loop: CASSYEGSGELFF. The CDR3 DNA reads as TGTGCCAGCAGTTACGAGGGTTCCGGGGAGCTGTTTTTT.

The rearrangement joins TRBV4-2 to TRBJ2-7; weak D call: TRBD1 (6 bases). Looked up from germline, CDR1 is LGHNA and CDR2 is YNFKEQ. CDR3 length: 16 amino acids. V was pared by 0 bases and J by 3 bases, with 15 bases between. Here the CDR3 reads CASSQDLGQRDYEQYF. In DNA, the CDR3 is TGTGCCAGCAGCCAAGATCTCGGACAGAGGGACTACGAGCAGTACTTC.

CDR3 sequence (DNA): TGTGCCAGCAGCCCTCTGGGGTTGTCCTACAATGAGCAGTTCTTC. This gives the protein CASSPLGLSYNEQFF. The chain has TRBV13 and TRBJ2-1; D gene uncertain. V was trimmed by 5 bases and J by 1 base, leaving 12 bases between them. The CDR3 contains 15 residues. Germline CDR1 PRHDT, CDR2 FYEKMQ (reference sequence).

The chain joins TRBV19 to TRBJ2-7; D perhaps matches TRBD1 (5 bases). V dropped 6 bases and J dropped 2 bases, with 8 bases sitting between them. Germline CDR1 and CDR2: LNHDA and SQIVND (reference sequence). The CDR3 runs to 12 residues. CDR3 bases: TGTGCCAGTAGCATGGACACCTACGAGCAGTACTTC. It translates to CASSMDTYEQYF.

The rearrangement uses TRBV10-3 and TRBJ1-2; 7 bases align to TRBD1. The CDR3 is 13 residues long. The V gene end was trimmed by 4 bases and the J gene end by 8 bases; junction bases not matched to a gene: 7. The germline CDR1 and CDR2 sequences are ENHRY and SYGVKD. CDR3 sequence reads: CAISGGTARGYTF. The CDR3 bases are TGTGCCATCAGTGGTGGGACAGCTCGGGGCTACACCTTC.

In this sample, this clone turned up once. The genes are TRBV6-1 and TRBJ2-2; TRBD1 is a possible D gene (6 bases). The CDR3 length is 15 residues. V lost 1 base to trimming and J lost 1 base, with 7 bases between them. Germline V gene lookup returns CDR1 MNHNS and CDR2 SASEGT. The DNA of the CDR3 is TGTGCCAGCAGTGAAGGACAGGTGAACACCGGGGAGCTGTTTTTT. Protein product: CASSEGQVNTGELFF.

CDR3 in amino acids: CASSVGTNTDTQYF. CDR3 DNA sequence: TGTGCCAGCAGCGTAGGGACTAACACAGATACGCAGTATTTT. The chain carries TRBV9 and TRBJ2-3; possibly TRBD2 for D (6 bases). V lost 0 bases and J lost 2, with 7 bases in between. Looked up from germline, CDR1 is SGDLS and CDR2 is YYNGEE. This CDR3 is 14 amino acids long.

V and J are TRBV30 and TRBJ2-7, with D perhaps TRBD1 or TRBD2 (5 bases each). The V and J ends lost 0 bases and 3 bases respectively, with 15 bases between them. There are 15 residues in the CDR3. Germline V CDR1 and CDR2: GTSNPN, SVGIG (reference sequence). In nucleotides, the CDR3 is TGTGCCTGGAGTGTATCCGGCAGGGACCTCTACGAGCAGTACTTC. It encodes CAWSVSGRDLYEQYF.

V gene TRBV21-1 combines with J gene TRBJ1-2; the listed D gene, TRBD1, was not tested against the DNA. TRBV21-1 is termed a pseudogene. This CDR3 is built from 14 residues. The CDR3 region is CASSYDQGAVGYTF. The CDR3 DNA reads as TGTGCCAGCAGCTACGATCAGGGGGCGGTAGGCTACACCTTC.

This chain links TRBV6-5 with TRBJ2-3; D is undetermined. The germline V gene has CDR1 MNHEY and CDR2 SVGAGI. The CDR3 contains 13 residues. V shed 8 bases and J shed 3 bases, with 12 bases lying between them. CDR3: CASCLEATDTQYF. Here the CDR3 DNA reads TGTGCCAGCTGTCTAGAGGCAACAGATACGCAGTATTTT.

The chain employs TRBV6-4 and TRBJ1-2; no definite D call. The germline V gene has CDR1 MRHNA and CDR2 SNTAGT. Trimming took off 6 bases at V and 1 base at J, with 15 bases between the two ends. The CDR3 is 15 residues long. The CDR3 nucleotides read TGTGCCAGCAGACCTACACCGAATCTTAACTATGGCTACACCTTC. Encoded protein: CASRPTPNLNYGYTF.

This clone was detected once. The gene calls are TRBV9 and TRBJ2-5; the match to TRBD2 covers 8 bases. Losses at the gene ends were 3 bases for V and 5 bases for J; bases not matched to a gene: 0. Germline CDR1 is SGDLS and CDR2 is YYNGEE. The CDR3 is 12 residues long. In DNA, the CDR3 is TGTGCCAGCAGCGCGGGGGGGGAGACCCAGTACTTC. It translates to CASSAGGETQYF. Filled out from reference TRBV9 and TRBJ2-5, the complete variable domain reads DSGVTQTPKHLITATGQRVTLRCSPRSGDLSVYWYQQSLDQGLQFLIQYYNGEERAKGNILERFSAQQFPDLHSELNLSSLELGDSALYFCASSAGGETQYFGPGTRLLVL.

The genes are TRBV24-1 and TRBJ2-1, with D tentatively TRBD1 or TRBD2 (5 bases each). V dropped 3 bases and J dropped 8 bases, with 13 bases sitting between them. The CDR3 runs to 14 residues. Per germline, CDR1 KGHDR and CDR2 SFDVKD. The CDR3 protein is CATSDQGAGHEQFF. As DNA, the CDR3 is TGTGCCACCAGTGATCAAGGGGCGGGTCATGAGCAGTTCTTC.

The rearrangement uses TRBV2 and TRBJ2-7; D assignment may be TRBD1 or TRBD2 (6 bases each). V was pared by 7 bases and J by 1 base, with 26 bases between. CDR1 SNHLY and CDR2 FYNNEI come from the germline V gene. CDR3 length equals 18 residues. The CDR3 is CASTNNPLGGHISYEQYF. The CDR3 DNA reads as TGTGCCAGCACCAACAACCCTCTGGGGGGACACATTTCCTACGAGCAGTACTTC. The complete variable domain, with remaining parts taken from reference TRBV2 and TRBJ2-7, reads EPEVTQTPSHQVTQMGQEVILRCVPISNHLYFYWYRQILGQKVEFLVSFYNNEISEKSEIFDDQFSVERPDGSNFTLKIRSTKLEDSAMYFCASTNNPLGGHISYEQYFGPGTRLTVT.

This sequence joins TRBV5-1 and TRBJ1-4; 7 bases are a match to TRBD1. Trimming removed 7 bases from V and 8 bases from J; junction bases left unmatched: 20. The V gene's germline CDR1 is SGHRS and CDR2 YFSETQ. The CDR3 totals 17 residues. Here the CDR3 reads CASHPATGNKLREKLFF. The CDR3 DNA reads TGCGCCAGCCATCCGGCGACAGGGAACAAATTAAGGGAAAAACTGTTTTTT.

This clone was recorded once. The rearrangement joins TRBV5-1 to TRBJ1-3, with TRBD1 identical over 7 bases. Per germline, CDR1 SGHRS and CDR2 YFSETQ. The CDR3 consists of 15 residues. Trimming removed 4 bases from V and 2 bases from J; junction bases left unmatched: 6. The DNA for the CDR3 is TGCGCCAGCAGCCCGGCAGGGGGGGCTGGAAACACCATATATTTT. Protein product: CASSPAGGAGNTIYF.

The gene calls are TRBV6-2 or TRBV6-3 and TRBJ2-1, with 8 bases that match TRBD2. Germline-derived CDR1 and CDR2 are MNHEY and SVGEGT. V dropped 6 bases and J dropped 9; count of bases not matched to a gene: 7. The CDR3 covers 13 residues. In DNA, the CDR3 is TGTGCCAGCAGCCGGGGGCTAGCGGGTGAGCAGTTCTTC. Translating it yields CASSRGLAGEQFF.

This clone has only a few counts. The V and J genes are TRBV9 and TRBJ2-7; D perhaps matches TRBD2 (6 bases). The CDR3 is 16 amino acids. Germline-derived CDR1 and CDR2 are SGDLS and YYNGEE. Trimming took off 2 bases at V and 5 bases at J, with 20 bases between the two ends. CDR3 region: CASSVRGELLENEQYF. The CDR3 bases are TGTGCCAGCAGCGTTCGCGGGGAGCTGTTAGAGAACGAGCAGTACTTC. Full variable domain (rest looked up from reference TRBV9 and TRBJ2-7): DSGVTQTPKHLITATGQRVTLRCSPRSGDLSVYWYQQSLDQGLQFLIQYYNGEERAKGNILERFSAQQFPDLHSELNLSSLELGDSALYFCASSVRGELLENEQYFGPGTRLTVT.

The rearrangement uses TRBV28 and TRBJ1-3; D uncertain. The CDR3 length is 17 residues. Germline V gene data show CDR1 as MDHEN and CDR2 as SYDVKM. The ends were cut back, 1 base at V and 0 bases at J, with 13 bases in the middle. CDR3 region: CASSLSTGRFSGNTIYF. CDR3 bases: TGTGCCAGCAGTTTATCAACGGGCAGATTCTCTGGAAACACCATATATTTT.